The 9 T cell receptor beta chains reported below all come from one sample, sequenced in a study of T-cell reconstitution after alpha-beta-depleted transplantation in children (dated by TCRdb to about 2016). The library was obtained by PCR. Sequencing was performed on an Illumina HiSeq 2500. To normalize quantification of the TCRbeta repertoire, the TCR libraries were built with molecular barcoding that relied on unique molecular identifiers. TCRdb reanalyzed the raw reads on its own, using fastp at Q25 for trimming and MiXCR for clone calling, and kept in-frame beta chains. For every CDR3 protein sequence, its rows merge into one entry that carries the most common genes and DNA. Counted in this sample were around 530,000 distinct CDR3 sequences; 30% to 35% of them appeared once. The biggest ten clones account for 2.4% of the sample. This sample comprised PBMCs from the stem cell graft donor, obtained from the stem cell graft. Receptor source: a human donor who donated a stem cell graft to a child with aplastic anemia.

The V call is TRBV7-9, the J call TRBJ1-2; no reliable D call. Germline CDR1 and CDR2: SEHNR and FQNEAQ (reference sequence). The CDR3 has 13 amino acids. V was pared by 1 base and J by 4 bases, with 7 bases between. CDR3 residues: CASSLGSFYGYTF. DNA for the CDR3: TGTGCCAGCAGCTTAGGCAGCTTCTATGGCTACACCTTC.

The table lists this clonotype with a few counts. The rearrangement uses TRBV20-1 and TRBJ2-3; no reliable D call. This CDR3 has 12 residues. V gave up 6 bases and J gave up 4 bases, with 11 bases separating them. The germline V gene encodes CDR1 DFQATT and CDR2 SNEGSKA (reference sequence). This CDR3 reads CSATPGADTQYF. The CDR3 DNA sequence: TGCAGTGCCACTCCCGGCGCAGATACGCAGTATTTT.

In this sample, this clonotype turned up once. CDR3: CASKLTSSYNEQFF. As DNA, the CDR3 is TGTGCCAGCAAATTAACTAGCTCCTACAATGAGCAGTTCTTC. The rearrangement uses TRBV14 and TRBJ2-1; D perhaps matches TRBD2 (5 bases). CDR1 is SGHDN, CDR2 FVKESK, per germline. This CDR3 is 14 amino acids long. The ends were cut back, 7 bases at V and 0 bases at J, with 10 bases in the middle.

V and J are TRBV12-3 or TRBV12-4 and TRBJ1-2; 10 bases agree with TRBD1. The CDR3 has 15 residues. V dropped 6 bases and J dropped 8; count of bases not matched to a gene: 12. The CDR3 region is CASSPGQGPYNGYTF. In DNA form, the CDR3 reads TGTGCCAGCAGCCCGGGACAGGGGCCCTATAACGGCTACACCTTC.

This clonotype was seen only a few times. The rearrangement joins TRBV27 to TRBJ1-5; 7 nucleotides align to TRBD1. CDR1 and CDR2 from the germline V gene are MNHEY and SMNVEV (reference sequence). The CDR3 loop spans 14 amino acids. V was pared by 5 bases and J by 3 bases, with 4 bases of the junction left unmatched. This CDR3 is CASSAGQANQPQHF. Written as DNA, the CDR3 is TGTGCCAGCAGTGCCGGACAGGCCAATCAGCCCCAGCATTTT.

This chain uses TRBV13 with TRBJ2-1, with D perhaps TRBD1 (6 bases). Germline V gene sequence: CDR1 PRHDT, CDR2 FYEKMQ (reference sequence). The CDR3 is 15 residues long. V was cut by 2 bases and J by 4 bases, with 12 bases left in between. CDR3 region: CASSLFGQSYNEQFF. The CDR3 DNA is TGTGCCAGCAGCTTATTCGGACAGAGTTACAATGAGCAGTTCTTC.

The chain joins TRBV7-3 to TRBJ2-1; D gene unclear. V was shortened by 5 bases and J by 2 bases, with 13 bases between the two germline ends. In germline, CDR1 is SGHTA, CDR2 FQGTGA. The CDR3 length is 15 residues. The CDR3 DNA sequence: TGTGCCAGCAGCCCTGGGGTGTCCCCCTACAATGAGCAGTTCTTC. Its translation: CASSPGVSPYNEQFF.

This clonotype appeared a few times. This chain links TRBV5-1 with TRBJ1-1; possibly TRBD1 for D (5 bases). Trimming shortened V by 3 bases and J by 0 bases, and 15 bases separated the two germline ends. Per germline, CDR1 SGHRS and CDR2 YFSETQ. This CDR3 has 16 residues. This CDR3 is CASSSSLGQLNTEAFF. CDR3 nucleotides: TGCGCCAGCAGCTCATCTCTGGGGCAGCTGAACACTGAAGCTTTCTTT.

This clonotype was seen a few times. This sequence joins TRBV7-9 and TRBJ1-1, with a possible D match to TRBD1 (6 bases). The V end lost 2 bases, the J end lost 10 bases, and 26 bases lay between the germline ends. The length of the CDR3 is 17 residues. Germline CDR1 SEHNR, CDR2 FQNEAQ (reference sequence). In nucleotides, the CDR3 is TGTGCCAGCAGCTTACCCGGGAGTGGGGCACAGGGATTCGGAGCTTTCTTT. Translated, it gives CASSLPGSGAQGFGAFF.